This T cell receptor beta chain is drawn from a study of T-cell memory formation after mild COVID-19. The sample holds a few counts of this clonotype. MiXCR, applied by TCRdb to the 5' RACE reads, yields one record per CDR3 protein. The data contain around 300,000 distinct CDR3 sequences, roughly an eighth of them singletons. The sequence was collected from a man between 18 and 29 years old who had mild COVID-19 (a few samples of this study predate the infection). Cell type and time point are not known. Sequencing used PBMCs or a T cell subset sorted from them (not recorded which).

For the CDR3, the DNA is TGTGCCAGCAGCCCCCCGACAGGGGCGATCGGGGAGCTGTTTTTT. Translating gives CASSPPTGAIGELFF. V is TRBV7-9 and J is TRBJ2-2; 8 bases are a match to TRBD1. Germline V gene lookup returns CDR1 SEHNR and CDR2 FQNEAQ (reference sequence). J gave up 7 bases and V 5 bases, and 9 bases lay outside the gene matches. The CDR3 spans 15 residues. Looking up the rest from reference TRBV7-9 and TRBJ2-2 gives the full variable domain: DTGVSQNPRHKITKRGQNVTFRCDPISEHNRLYWYRQTLGQGPEFLTYFQNEAQLEKSRLLSDRFSAERPKGSFSTLEIQRTEQGDSAMYLCASSPPTGAIGELFFGEGSRLTVL.